The T cell receptor (beta chain) described here comes from a study of siplizumab effects on memory and regulatory T cells. Coculturing at 37°C lasted 6 days for the mixed lymphocyte reaction cells. Produced via immunoSEQ multiplex PCR; TCRdb's table is partial and in-frame only. The sample carries fewer than 4,000 clones, about 49% recorded once. There are 14 residues in the CDR3. V gave up 7 bases and J gave up 6 bases; unmatched junction bases: 8. Germline V gene sequence: CDR1 LNHDA, CDR2 SQIVND (reference sequence). Of note for this clone: Its antigen is not known.

The TCR originated in a human donor in good health; the cells came from an allogeneic mixed lymphocyte reaction. The chain recombines TRBV19 with TRBJ1-5; 8 nucleotides align to TRBD1. The sample consisted of CFSE-low (dividing) CD4+ T cells sorted from an allogeneic mixed lymphocyte reaction. Written as DNA, the CDR3 is TGTGCCAGTACCACCACAGGGGGAAGTCAGCCCCAGCATTTT. This gives the protein CASTTTGGSQPQHF.